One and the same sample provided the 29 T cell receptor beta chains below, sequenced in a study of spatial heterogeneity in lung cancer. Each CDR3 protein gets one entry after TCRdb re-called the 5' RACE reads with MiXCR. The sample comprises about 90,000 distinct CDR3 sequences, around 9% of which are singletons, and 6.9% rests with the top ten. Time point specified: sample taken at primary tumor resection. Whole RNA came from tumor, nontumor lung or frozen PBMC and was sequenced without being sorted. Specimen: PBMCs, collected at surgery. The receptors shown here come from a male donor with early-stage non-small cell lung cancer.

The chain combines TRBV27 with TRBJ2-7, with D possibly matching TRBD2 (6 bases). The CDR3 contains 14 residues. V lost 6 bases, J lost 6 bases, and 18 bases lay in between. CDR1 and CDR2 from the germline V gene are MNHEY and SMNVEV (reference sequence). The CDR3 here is CASREWGTGAEQYF. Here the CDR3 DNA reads TGTGCCAGCAGGGAGTGGGGGACTGGCGCCGAGCAGTACTTC.

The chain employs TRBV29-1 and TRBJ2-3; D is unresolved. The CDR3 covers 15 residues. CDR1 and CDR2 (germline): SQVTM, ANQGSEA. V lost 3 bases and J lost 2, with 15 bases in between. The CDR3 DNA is TGCAGCGTTGAGTCGGCAGGCGATAACACAGATACGCAGTATTTT. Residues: CSVESAGDNTDTQYF.

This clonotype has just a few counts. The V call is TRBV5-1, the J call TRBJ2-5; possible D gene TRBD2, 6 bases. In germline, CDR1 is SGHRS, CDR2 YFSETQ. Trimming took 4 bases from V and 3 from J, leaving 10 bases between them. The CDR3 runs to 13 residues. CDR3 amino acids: CASSRPGEETQYF. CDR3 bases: TGCGCCAGCAGCCGGCCGGGAGAAGAGACCCAGTACTTC.

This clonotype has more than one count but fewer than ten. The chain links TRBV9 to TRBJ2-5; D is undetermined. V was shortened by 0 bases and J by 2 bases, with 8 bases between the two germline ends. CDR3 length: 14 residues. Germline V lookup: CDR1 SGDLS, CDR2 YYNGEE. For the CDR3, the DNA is TGTGCCAGCAGCGTAGACGGCTTGCAAGAGACCCAGTACTTC. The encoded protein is CASSVDGLQETQYF.

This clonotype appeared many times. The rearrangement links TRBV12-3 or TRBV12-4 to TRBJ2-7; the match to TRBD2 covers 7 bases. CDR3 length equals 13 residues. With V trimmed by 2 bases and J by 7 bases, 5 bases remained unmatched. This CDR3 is CASSLSPSGEQYF. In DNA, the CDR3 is TGTGCCAGCAGTTTATCACCTAGCGGAGAGCAGTACTTC.

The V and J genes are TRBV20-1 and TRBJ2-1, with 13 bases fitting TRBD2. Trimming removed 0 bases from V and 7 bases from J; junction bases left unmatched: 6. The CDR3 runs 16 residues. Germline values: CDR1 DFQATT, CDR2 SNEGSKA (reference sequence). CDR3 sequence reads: CSARDRTSGSKNEQFF. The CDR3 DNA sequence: TGCAGTGCTAGAGATCGGACTAGCGGGAGTAAAAATGAGCAGTTCTTC.

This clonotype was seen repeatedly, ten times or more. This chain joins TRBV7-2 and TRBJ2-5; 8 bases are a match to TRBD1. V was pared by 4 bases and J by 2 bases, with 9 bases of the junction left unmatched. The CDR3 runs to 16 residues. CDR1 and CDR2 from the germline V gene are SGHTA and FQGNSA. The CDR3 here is CASSSLRTGLQETQYF. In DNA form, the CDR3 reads TGTGCCAGCAGCTCCCTCCGGACAGGGTTACAAGAGACCCAGTACTTC.

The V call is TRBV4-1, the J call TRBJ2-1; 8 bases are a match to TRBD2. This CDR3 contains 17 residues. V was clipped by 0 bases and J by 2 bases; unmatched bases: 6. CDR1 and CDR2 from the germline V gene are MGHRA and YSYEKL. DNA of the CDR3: TGCGCCAGCAGCCAAGATCCGGGAGGGAGGGCCTACAATGAGCAGTTCTTC. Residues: CASSQDPGGRAYNEQFF.

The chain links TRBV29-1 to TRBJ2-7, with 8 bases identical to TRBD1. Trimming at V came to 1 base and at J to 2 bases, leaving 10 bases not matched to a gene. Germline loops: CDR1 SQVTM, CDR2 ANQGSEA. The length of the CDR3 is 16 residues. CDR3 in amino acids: CSVEGRRTGPPYEQYF. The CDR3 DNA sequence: TGCAGCGTTGAAGGCCGCAGGACAGGGCCCCCCTACGAGCAGTACTTC.

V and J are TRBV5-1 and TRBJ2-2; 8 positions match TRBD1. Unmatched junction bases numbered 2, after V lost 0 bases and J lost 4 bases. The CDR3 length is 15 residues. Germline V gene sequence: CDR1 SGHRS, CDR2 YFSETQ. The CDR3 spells CASSLVQGATGELFF. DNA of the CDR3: TGCGCCAGCAGCTTGGTGCAGGGGGCCACCGGGGAGCTGTTTTTT. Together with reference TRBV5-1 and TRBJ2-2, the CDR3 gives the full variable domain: KAGVTQTPRYLIKTRGQQVTLSCSPISGHRSVSWYQQTPGQGLQFLFEYFSETQRNKGNFPGRFSGRQFSNSRSEMNVSTLELGDSALYLCASSLVQGATGELFFGEGSRLTVL.

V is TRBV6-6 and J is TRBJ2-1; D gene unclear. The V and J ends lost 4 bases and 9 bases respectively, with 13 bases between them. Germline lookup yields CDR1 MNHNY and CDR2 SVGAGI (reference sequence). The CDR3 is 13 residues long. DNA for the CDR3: TGTGCCAGCAGTTTCGTAATTATGGGTGAGCAGTTCTTC. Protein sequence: CASSFVIMGEQFF.

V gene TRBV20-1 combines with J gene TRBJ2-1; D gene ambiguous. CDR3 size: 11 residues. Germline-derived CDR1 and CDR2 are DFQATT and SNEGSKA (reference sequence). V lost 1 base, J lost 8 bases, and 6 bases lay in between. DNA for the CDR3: TGCAGTGCTAGAGCCGGCTATGAGCAGTTCTTC. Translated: CSARAGYEQFF.

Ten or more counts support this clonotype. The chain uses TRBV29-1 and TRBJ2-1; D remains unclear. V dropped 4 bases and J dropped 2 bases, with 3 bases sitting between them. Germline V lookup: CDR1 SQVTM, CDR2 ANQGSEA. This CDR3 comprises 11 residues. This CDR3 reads CSVGTYNEQFF. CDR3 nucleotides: TGCAGCGTTGGAACCTACAATGAGCAGTTCTTC.

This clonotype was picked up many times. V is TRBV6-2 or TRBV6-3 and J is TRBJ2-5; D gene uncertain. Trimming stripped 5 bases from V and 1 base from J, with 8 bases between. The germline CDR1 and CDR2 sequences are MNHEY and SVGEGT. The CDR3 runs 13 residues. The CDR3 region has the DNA TGTGCCAGCAGTCACCGGGTCCAAGAGACCCAGTACTTC. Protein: CASSHRVQETQYF.

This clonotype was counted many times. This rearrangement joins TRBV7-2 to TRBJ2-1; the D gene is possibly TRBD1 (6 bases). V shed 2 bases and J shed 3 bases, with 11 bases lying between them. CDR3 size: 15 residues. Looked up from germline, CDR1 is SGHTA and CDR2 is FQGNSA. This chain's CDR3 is CASSLRGGGYNEQFF. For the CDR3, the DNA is TGTGCCAGCAGCTTAAGAGGGGGTGGCTACAATGAGCAGTTCTTC.

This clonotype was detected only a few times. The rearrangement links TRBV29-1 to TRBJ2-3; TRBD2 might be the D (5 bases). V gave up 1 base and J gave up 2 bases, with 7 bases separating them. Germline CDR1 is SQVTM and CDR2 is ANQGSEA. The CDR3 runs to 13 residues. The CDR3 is CSVEGADTDTQYF. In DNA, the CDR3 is TGCAGCGTTGAAGGAGCGGACACAGATACGCAGTATTTT.

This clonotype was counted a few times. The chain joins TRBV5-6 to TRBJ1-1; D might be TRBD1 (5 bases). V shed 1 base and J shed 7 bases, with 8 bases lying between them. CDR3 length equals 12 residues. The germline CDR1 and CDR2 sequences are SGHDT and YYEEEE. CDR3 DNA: TGTGCCAGCAGCTTGCATCAGGGTGAAGCTTTCTTT. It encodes CASSLHQGEAFF. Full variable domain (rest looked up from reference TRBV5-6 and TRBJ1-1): DAGVTQSPTHLIKTRGQQVTLRCSPKSGHDTVSWYQQALGQGPQFIFQYYEEEERQRGNFPDRFSGHQFPNYSSELNVNALLLGDSALYLCASSLHQGEAFFGQGTRLTVV.

The DNA for the CDR3 is TGTGCCAGCAGCTTGGCCAGGGGGCTCCAAGAGACCCAGTACTTC. This codes for CASSLARGLQETQYF. The chain joins TRBV7-2 to TRBJ2-5; 8 bases are shared with TRBD1. Germline CDR1 reads SGHTA; CDR2 reads FQGNSA. The CDR3 spans 15 residues. With 3 bases clipped from V and 1 base from J, the junction kept 4 bases outside the gene matches.

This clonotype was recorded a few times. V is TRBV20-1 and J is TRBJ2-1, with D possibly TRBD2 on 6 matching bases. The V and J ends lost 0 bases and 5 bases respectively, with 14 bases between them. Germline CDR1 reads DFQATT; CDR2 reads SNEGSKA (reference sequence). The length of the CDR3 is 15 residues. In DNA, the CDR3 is TGCAGTGCTAGAGACCCAGCGGGCCCGAACAATGAGCAGTTCTTC. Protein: CSARDPAGPNNEQFF.

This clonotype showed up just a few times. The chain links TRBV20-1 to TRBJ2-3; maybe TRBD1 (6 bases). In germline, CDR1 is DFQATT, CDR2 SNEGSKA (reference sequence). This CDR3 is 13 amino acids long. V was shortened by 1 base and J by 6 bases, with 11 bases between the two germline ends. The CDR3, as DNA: TGCAGTGCTAGAGTGAACAGGGCGGATACGCAGTATTTT. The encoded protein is CSARVNRADTQYF.

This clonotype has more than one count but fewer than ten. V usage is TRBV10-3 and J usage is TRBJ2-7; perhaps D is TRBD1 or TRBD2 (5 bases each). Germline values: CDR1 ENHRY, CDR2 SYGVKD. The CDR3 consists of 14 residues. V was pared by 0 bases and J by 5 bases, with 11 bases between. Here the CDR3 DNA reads TGTGCCATCAGTGAGTCTGCGGTGGGGGACGAGCAGTACTTC. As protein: CAISESAVGDEQYF.

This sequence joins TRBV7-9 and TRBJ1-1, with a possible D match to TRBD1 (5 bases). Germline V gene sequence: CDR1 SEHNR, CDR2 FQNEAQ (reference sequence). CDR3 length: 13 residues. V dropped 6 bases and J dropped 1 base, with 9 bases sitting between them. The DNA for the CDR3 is TGTGCCAGCAGATCGACAGCGAACACTGAAGCTTTCTTT. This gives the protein CASRSTANTEAFF.

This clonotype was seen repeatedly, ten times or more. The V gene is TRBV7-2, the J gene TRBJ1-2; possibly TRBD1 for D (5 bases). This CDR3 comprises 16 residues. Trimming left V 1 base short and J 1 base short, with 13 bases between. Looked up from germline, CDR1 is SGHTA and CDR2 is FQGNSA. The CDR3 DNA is TGTGCCAGCAGCTTAGGGGGCGGTCCCTATAACTATGGCTACACCTTC. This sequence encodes CASSLGGGPYNYGYTF.

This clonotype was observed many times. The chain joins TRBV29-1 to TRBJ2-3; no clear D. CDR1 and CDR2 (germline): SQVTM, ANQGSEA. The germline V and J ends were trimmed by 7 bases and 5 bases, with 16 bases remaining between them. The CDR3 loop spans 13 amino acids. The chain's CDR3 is CSGSAALGDTQYF. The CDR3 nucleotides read TGCAGCGGATCCGCCGCGCTCGGAGATACGCAGTATTTT.

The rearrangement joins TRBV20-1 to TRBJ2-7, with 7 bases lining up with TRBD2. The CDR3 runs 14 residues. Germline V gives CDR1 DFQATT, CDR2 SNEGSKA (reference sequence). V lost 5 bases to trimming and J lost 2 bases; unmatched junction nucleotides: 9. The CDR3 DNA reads TGCAGTGCTCCTGGGTGGCGGGGGACCTACGAGCAGTACTTC. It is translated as CSAPGWRGTYEQYF.

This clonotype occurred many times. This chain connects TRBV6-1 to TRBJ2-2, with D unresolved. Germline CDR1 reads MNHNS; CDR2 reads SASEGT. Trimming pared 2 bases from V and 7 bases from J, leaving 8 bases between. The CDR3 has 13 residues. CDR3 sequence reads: CASSELVVGELFF. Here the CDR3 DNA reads TGTGCCAGCAGTGAATTGGTGGTCGGGGAGCTGTTTTTT.

CDR3 loop: CASTEPGGSDTQYF. DNA of the CDR3: TGTGCCAGCACCGAGCCAGGGGGCTCAGATACGCAGTATTTT. The genes are TRBV12-3 or TRBV12-4 and TRBJ2-3; 8 bases agree with TRBD1. There are 14 residues in the CDR3. The trim removed 7 bases at V and 4 bases at J, leaving 7 bases unmatched.

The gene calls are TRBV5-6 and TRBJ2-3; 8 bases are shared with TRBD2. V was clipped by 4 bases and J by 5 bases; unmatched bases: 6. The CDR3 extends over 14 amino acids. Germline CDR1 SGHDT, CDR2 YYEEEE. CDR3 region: CASSAGGARDTQYF. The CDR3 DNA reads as TGTGCCAGCAGCGCCGGGGGGGCAAGAGATACGCAGTATTTT.

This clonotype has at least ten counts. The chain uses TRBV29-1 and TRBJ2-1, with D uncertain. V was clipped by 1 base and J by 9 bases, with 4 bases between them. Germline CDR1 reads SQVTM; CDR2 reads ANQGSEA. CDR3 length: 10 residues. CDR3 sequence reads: CSVEGGEQFF. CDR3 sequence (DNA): TGCAGCGTTGAAGGGGGTGAGCAGTTCTTC.